This entry lists 3 T cell receptor beta chains sequenced from one sample in a study of T cell changes during pregnancy in multiple sclerosis. Profiled with immunoSEQ multiplex PCR; TCRdb holds only in-frame clones, not every one. The sample contains some 90,000 clones, 91% of which appear only once. Sequencing used peripheral blood, obtained after pregnancy. The receptors shown here come from a female donor in good health, enrolled as a control in a pregnancy study.

The rearrangement joins TRBV29-1 to TRBJ1-2; 9 bases are shared with TRBD1. The CDR3 has 17 amino acids. Per germline, CDR1 SQVTM and CDR2 ANQGSEA. Losses at the gene ends were 0 bases for V and 0 bases for J; bases not matched to a gene: 8. The CDR3 reads CSVEERDRALTNYGYTF. The CDR3 DNA reads TGCAGCGTTGAAGAGAGGGACAGGGCTCTTACTAACTATGGCTACACCTTC.

The chain employs TRBV7-9 and TRBJ1-2, with no clear D. With 0 bases removed from V and 0 bases from J, the gap between germline ends came to 5 bases. Per germline, CDR1 SEHNR and CDR2 FQNEAQ (reference sequence). CDR3 length equals 14 residues. The CDR3: CASSLAASNYGYTF. DNA for the CDR3: TGTGCCAGCAGCTTAGCAGCCTCTAACTATGGCTACACCTTC.

This clone was picked up one time. Written as DNA, the CDR3 is TGCGCCAGCCGGGTAGGGGAATGGCAGACCCAGTACTTC. It codes for CASRVGEWQTQYF. The chain has TRBV5-1 and TRBJ2-5; weak D call: TRBD1 (5 bases). The germline gives CDR1 SGHRS, CDR2 YFSETQ. This CDR3 contains 13 residues. V was shortened by 7 bases and J by 6 bases, with 16 bases between the two germline ends.